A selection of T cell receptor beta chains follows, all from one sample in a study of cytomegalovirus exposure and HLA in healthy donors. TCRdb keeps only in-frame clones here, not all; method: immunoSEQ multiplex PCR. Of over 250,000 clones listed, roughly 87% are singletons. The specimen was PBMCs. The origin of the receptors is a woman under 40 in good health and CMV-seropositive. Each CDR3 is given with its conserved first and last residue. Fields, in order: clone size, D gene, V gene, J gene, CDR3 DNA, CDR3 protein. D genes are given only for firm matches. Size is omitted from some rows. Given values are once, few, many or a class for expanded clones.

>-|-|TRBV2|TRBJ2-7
TGTGCCAGCGGGGGACTTCAATACGAGCAGTACTTC
CASGGLQYEQYF
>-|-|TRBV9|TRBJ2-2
TGTGCCAGCAGCGTTCGTGCAGGGACGAACACCGGGGAGCTGTTTTTT
CASSVRAGTNTGELFF
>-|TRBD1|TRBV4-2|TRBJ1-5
TGTGCCAGCAGCCAGGACAGGGACCACAATCAGCCCCAGCATTTT
CASSQDRDHNQPQHF
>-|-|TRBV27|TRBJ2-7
TGTGCCAGCAGTTTGGGACTCCCCTTTGAGCAGTACTTC
CASSLGLPFEQYF
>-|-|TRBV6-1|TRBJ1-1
TGTGCCAGCACCAGAGACATTGAAGCTTTCTTT
CASTRDIEAFF
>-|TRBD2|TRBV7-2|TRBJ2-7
TGTGCCAGCAGCTTAACGGGGGGCTCCTACGAGCAGTACTTC
CASSLTGGSYEQYF
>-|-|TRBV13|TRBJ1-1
TGTGCCAGCAGCTTAGCCGGACTAAACACTGAAGCTTTCTTT
CASSLAGLNTEAFF
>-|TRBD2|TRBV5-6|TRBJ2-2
TGTGCCAGCAGCCTATTAGCGGGAGCGGGTACCGGGGAGCTGTTTTTT
CASSLLAGAGTGELFF
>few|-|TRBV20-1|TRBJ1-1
TGCAGTGCTAAAGGAAGCACTGAAGCTTTCTTT
CSAKGSTEAFF
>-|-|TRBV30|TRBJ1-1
TGTGCCTGGAGAGTGGACACTGAAGCTTTCTTT
CAWRVDTEAFF
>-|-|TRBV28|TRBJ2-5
TGTGCCAGCAGTTCGCCGGGACAAGAGACCCAGTACTTC
CASSSPGQETQYF
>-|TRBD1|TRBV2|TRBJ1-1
TGTGCCAGCAGTGAAACAGGGGTGGGCACTGAAGCTTTCTTT
CASSETGVGTEAFF
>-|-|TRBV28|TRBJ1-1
TGTGCCAGCAGTTGGACAGACCCGAACACTGAAGCTTTCTTT
CASSWTDPNTEAFF
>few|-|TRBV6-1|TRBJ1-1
TGTGCCAGCAGTGAAGTACAGACGAACACTGAAGCTTTCTTT
CASSEVQTNTEAFF
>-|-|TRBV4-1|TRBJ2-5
TGCGCCAGCAGCCAAGAAGGGGCCGGGGCTGAGACCCAGTACTTC
CASSQEGAGAETQYF
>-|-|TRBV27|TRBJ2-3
TGTGCCAGCAGTTTACGTCAGGTTCTGTGGGCAGATACGCAGTATTTT
CASSLRQVLWADTQYF
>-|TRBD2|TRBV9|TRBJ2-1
TGTGCCAGCAGCGTAGATAGCGGGTTTTACAATGAGCAGTTCTTC
CASSVDSGFYNEQFF
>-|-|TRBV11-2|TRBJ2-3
TGTGCCAGCAGCTTATGGACTGGCACAGATACGCAGTATTTT
CASSLWTGTDTQYF
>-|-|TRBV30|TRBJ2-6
TGTGCCTGGACCAGCCTCTCTGGGGCCAACGTCCTGACTTTC
CAWTSLSGANVLTF
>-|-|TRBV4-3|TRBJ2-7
TGCGCCAGCAGCCAAGGGACCGGCTACTCCTACGAGCAGTACTTC
CASSQGTGYSYEQYF
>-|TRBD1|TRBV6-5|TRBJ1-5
TGTGCCAGCAGTCTGACAGGGGGATCCAATCAGCCCCAGCATTTT
CASSLTGGSNQPQHF
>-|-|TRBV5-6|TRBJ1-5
TGTGCCAGCAGCTTATTGGGCAATCAGCCCCAGCATTTT
CASSLLGNQPQHF